The 7 T cell receptor beta chains given below trace back to one sample, sequenced in a study of CD8+CD57+ T cells in acquired aplastic anemia. Profiling that covered TCR beta VDJ and CDR3 relied on genomic DNA as its template. TCRdb re-analysed the reads in MiXCR, keeping a single row per CDR3 protein. The sample holds more than 100,000 distinct CDR3 sequences; more than 35% are singletons and the top ten take 6.5% to 10%. Specimen: sorted CD4+, CD8+, or CD8+CD57+ T cells (not recorded which) from PBMCs. These receptors came from a human donor in good health, serving as a control.

This clonotype was observed at least ten times. The V gene is TRBV5-1, the J gene TRBJ1-2, with D maybe TRBD1 (5 bases). Germline loops: CDR1 SGHRS, CDR2 YFSETQ. V was trimmed by 0 bases and J by 7 bases, leaving 10 bases between them. The CDR3 runs to 13 residues. DNA for the CDR3: TGCGCCAGCAGCTTGGGGCAGGGCGGTGGCTACACCTTC. This codes for CASSLGQGGGYTF.

This clonotype was seen only a few times. V is TRBV10-1 and J is TRBJ1-6, with 10 bases matching TRBD1. J was trimmed by 9 bases and V by 3 bases; bases with no gene match: 2. CDR3 length equals 14 residues. The germline V gene has CDR1 WNHNN and CDR2 SYGVQD (reference sequence). The CDR3, as DNA: TGCGCCAGCAGTGATCGGACAGGGGGTTCACCCCTCCACTTT. The encoded protein is CASSDRTGGSPLHF.

The CDR3 sequence is CASSTHTASYGYTF. The DNA of the CDR3 is TGTGCCAGTAGTACCCATACAGCTTCCTATGGCTACACCTTC. This rearrangement joins TRBV19 to TRBJ1-2; D is unclear. The CDR3 covers 14 residues. V shed 4 bases and J shed 4 bases, with 13 bases lying between them. CDR1 is LNHDA and CDR2 is SQIVND in the germline V gene (reference sequence).

In this sample, this clonotype turned up many times. The V and J genes are TRBV24-1 and TRBJ1-5; D is undetermined. CDR3 length equals 14 residues. Germline-derived CDR1 and CDR2 are KGHDR and SFDVKD. V was cut by 5 bases and J by 0 bases, with 7 bases left in between. CDR3 nucleotide sequence: TGTGCCACCAGTGGGGTGAATAGCAATCAGCCCCAGCATTTT. Translation gives CATSGVNSNQPQHF.

The count of this clonotype is one. This is likely a read error, given that the CDR3 carries no conserved phenylalanine or tryptophan at its end. This chain joins TRBV11-2 and TRBJ2-3; TRBD1 might be the D (7 bases). CDR3 length: 15 residues. The germline CDR1 and CDR2 sequences are SGHAT and FQNNGV. CDR3 in amino acids: CASSPQGTSTDTQYL. The CDR3 coding sequence is TGCGCCAGCAGTCCACAGGGGACTAGCACAGATACGCAGTATCTT.

The V and J genes are TRBV19 and TRBJ2-1; TRBD1 matches 7 bases. Germline assignment: CDR1 LNHDA and CDR2 SQIVND (reference sequence). The CDR3 loop spans 13 amino acids. Unmatched junction bases numbered 3, after V lost 5 bases and J lost 5 bases. The CDR3 DNA reads TGTGCCAGTAGTGGGACAGCGAACAATGAGCAGTTCTTC. It specifies CASSGTANNEQFF.

This clonotype was found many times. V gene TRBV19 combines with J gene TRBJ2-2, with 10 bases matching TRBD2. In germline, CDR1 is LNHDA, CDR2 SQIVND (reference sequence). The junction had 6 bases not matched to a gene; V was cut back by 9 bases and J by 2 bases. The CDR3 runs to 15 residues. The CDR3 sequence: CASSGRAGNTGELFF. CDR3 nucleotide sequence: TGTGCCAGCAGCGGGAGGGCCGGTAACACCGGGGAGCTGTTTTTT.